This TCR beta chain stems from a study of T cell responses to AZD1222 COVID-19 vaccine. V was trimmed by 3 bases and J by 11 bases, leaving 19 bases between them. The CDR3 runs 14 residues. Germline loops: CDR1 KGHSH, CDR2 LQKENI. Here immunoSEQ multiplex PCR was the method, and the copy in TCRdb shows in-frame clones only, minus some. The table lists fewer than 150,000 clones, 80% to 90% of them singletons, with around 9.5% in the top ten. This material consisted of peripheral blood, taken 28 days after the second AZD1222 dose. The chain has TRBV18 and TRBJ1-1; the D is unclear. The sequence was obtained from an adult who received the AZD1222 COVID-19 vaccine. CDR3 region: CASSPPDSRREAFF. For the CDR3, the DNA is TGTGCCAGCTCACCCCCCGATTCCCGCCGGGAGGCTTTCTTT.